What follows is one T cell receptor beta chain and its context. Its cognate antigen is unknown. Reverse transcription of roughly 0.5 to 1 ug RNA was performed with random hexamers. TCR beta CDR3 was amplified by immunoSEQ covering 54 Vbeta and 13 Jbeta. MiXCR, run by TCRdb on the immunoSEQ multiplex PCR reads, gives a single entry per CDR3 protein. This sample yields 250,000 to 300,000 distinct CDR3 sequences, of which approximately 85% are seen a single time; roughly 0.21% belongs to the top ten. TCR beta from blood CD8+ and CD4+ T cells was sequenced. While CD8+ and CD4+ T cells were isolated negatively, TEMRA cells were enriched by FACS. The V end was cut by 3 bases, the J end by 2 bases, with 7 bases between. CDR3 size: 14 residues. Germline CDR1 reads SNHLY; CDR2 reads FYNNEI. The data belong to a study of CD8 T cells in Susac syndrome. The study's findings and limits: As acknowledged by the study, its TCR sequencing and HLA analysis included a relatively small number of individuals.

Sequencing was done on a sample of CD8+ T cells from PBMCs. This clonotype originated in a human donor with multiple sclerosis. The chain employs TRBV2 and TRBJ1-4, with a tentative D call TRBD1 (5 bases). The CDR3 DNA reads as TGTGCCAGCAGTGACAGGGCGACTAATGAAAAACTGTTTTTT. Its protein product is CASSDRATNEKLFF.